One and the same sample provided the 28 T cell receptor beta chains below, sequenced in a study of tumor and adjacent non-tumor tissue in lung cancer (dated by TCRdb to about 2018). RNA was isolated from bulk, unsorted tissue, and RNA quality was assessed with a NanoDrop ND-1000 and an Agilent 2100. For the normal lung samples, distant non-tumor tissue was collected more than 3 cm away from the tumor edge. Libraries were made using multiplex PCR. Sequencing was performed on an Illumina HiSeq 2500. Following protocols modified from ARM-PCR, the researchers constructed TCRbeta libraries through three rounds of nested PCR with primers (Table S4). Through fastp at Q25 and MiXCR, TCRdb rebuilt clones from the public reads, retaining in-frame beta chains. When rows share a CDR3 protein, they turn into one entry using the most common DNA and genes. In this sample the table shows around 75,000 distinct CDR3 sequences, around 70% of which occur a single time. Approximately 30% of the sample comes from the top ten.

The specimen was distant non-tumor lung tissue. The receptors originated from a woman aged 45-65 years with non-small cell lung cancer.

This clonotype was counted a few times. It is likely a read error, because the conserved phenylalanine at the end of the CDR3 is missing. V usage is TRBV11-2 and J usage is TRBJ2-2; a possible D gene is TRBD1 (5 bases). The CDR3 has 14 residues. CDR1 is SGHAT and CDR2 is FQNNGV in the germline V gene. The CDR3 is CPSSLSPGIGELFY. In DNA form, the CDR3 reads TGTCCCAGCAGCTTATCCCCAGGGATCGGGGAGCTGTTTTAT.

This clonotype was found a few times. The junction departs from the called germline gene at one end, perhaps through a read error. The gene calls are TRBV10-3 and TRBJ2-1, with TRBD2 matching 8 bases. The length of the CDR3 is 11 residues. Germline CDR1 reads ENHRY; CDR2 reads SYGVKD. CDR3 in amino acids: CAISGAGEQLF. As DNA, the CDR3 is TGTGCCATCAGTGGAGCGGGGGAGCAGCTCTTC.

The CDR3 reads CASSPRLAGSYEQYF. The DNA of the CDR3 is TGTGCCAGCAGTCCTCGACTAGCGGGCTCCTACGAGCAGTACTTC. The chain is built from TRBV28 and TRBJ2-7, with 10 bases identical to TRBD2. The CDR3 covers 15 residues. V lost 5 bases to trimming and J lost 0 bases; unmatched junction nucleotides: 4. Germline-derived CDR1 and CDR2 are MDHEN and SYDVKM.

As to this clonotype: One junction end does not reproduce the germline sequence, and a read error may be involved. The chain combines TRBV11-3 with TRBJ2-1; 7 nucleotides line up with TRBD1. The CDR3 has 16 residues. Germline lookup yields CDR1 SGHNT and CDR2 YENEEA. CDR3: CGSCRQFRGHDNEQFF. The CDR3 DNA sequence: TGTGGCAGCTGCAGACAATTTAGGGGGCATGACAATGAGCAGTTCTTC.

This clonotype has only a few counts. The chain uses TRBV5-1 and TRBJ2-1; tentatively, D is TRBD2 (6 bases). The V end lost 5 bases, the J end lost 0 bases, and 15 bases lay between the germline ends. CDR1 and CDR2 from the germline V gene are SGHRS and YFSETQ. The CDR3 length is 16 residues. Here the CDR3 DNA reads TGCGCCAGCAGGGTGGTTGGTAGCGGCTCCTACAATGAGCAGTTCTTC. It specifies CASRVVGSGSYNEQFF.

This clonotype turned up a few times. The CDR3 DNA is TGTGCCAGCAGTTCGGCAAAGAAAAACGTAATCGGCTACACCTTC. Translation: CASSSAKKNVIGYTF. The chain joins TRBV28 to TRBJ1-2; D is unclear. The CDR3 has 15 amino acids. Germline lookup yields CDR1 MDHEN and CDR2 SYDVKM. V lost 4 bases and J lost 8, with 20 bases in between.

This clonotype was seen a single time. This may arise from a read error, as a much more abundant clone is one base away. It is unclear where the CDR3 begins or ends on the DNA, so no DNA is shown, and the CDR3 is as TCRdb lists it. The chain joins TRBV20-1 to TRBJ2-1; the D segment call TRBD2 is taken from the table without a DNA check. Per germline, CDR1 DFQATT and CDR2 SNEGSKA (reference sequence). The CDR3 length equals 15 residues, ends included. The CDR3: CSASLKWGGGNEQLF.

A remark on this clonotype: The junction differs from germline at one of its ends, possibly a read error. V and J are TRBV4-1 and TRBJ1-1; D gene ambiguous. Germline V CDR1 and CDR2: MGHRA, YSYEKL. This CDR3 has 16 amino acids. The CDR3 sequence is CTSSQDRYRSNTEAFF. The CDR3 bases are TGCACCAGCAGCCAAGATAGGTATAGGTCGAACACTGAAGCTTTCTTT.

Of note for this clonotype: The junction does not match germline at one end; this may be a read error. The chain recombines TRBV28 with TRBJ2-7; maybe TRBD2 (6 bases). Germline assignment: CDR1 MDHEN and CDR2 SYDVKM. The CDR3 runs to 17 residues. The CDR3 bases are TGTGCCAGCAATTTACCCTGGGCGGGATTTCGGGGCTACGAGCAGTACTTC. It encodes CASNLPWAGFRGYEQYF.

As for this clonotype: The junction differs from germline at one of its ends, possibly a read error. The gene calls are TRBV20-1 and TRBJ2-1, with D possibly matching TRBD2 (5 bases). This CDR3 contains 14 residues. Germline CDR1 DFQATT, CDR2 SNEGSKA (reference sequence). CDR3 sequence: CSALPSRSYNEQLF. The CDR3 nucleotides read TGCAGTGCCCTTCCTAGCCGAAGCTACAATGAGCAGCTCTTC.

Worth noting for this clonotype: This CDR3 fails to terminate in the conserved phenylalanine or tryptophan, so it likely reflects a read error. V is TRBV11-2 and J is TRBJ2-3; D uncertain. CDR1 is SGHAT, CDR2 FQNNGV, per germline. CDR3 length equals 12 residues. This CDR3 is CASSLTGDTQYY. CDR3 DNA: TGTGCAAGCAGCCTTACGGGAGATACGCAGTATTAT.

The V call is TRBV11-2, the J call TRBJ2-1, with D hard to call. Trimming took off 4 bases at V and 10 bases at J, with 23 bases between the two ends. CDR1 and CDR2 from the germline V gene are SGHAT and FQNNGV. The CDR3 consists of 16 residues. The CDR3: CASSSRSWASLREQFF. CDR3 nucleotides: TGTGCCAGCAGCTCACGCTCATGGGCCTCACTGAGGGAGCAGTTCTTC.

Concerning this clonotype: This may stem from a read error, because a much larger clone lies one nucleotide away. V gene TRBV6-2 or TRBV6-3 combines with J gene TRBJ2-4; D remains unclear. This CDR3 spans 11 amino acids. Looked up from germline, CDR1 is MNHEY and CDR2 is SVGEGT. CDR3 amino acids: CAGSWGQIQYF. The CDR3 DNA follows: TGTGCCGGCAGTTGGGGTCAAATTCAGTACTTC.

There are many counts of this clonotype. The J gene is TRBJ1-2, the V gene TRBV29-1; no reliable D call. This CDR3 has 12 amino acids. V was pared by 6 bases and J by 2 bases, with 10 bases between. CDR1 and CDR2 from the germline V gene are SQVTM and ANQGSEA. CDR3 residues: CSVDDINYGYTF. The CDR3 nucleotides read TGCAGCGTCGATGACATCAACTATGGCTACACCTTC. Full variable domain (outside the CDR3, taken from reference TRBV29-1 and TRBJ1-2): SAVISQKPSRDICQRGTSLTIQCQVDSQVTMMFWYRQQPGQSLTLIATANQGSEATYESGFVIDKFPISRPNLTFSTLTVSNMSPEDSSIYLCSVDDINYGYTFGSGTRLTVV.

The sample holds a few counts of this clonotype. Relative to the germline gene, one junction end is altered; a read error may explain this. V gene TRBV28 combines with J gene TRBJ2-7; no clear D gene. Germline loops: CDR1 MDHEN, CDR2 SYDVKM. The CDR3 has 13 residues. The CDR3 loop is CVSSLRNSYEQYF. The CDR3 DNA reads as TGTGTCAGCAGTTTGAGGAACAGCTACGAGCAGTACTTC. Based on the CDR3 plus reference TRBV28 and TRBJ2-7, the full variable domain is DVKVTQSSRYLVKRTGEKVFLECVQDMDHENMFWYRQDPGLGLRLIYFSYDVKMKEKGDIPEGYSVSREKKERFSLILESASTNQTSMYLCVSSLRNSYEQYFGPGTRLTVT.

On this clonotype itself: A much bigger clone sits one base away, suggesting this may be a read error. CDR3 residues: CATEDREYGNQPQHF. The CDR3 coding sequence is TGTGCCACCGAGGACAGGGAATATGGCAATCAGCCCCAGCATTTT. This chain connects TRBV10-3 to TRBJ1-5, with TRBD1 matching 8 bases. The trim removed 10 bases at V and 2 bases at J, leaving 10 bases unmatched. The CDR3 totals 15 residues. In germline, CDR1 is ENHRY, CDR2 SYGVKD.

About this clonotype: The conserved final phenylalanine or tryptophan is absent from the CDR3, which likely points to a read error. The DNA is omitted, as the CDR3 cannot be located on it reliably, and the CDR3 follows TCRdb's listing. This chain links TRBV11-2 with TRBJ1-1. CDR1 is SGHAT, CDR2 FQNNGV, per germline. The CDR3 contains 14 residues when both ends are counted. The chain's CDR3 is CPSSLSQGGTEALS.

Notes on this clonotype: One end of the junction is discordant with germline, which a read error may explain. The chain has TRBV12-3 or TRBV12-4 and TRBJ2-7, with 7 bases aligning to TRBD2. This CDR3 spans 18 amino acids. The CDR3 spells CASNLTAGLHRSGYEQYF. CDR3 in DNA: TGTGCCAGCAATTTAACAGCGGGACTACACCGAAGTGGGTACGAGCAATACTTC.

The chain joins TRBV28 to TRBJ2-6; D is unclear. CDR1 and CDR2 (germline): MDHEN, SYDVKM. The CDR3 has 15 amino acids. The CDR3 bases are TGTACAAGCAGCGCTAGGGATGGTGGGGCCAACGTCCTGACTTTC. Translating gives CTSSARDGGANVLTF. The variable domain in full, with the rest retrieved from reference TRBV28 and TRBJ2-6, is DVKVTQSSRYLVKRTGEKVFLECVQDMDHENMFWYRQDPGLGLRLIYFSYDVKMKEKGDIPEGYSVSREKKERFSLILESASTNQTSMYLCTSSARDGGANVLTFGAGSRLTVL.

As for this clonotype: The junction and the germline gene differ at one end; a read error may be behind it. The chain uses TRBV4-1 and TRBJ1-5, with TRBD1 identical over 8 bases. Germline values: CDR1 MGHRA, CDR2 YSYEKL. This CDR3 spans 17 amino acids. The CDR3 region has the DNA TGTGCCGGCAGCCAAGTGGGGACAGGTCCCGGCGGTCAACCCCAGCATTTT. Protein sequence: CAGSQVGTGPGGQPQHF.

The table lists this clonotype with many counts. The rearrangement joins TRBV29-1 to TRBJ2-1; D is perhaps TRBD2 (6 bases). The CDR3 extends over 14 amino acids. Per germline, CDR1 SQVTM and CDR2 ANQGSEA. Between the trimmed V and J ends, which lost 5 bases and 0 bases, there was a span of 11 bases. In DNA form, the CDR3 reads TGCAGCGTTCGGTACGGGAGCTCCTACAATGAGCAGTTCTTC. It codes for CSVRYGSSYNEQFF.

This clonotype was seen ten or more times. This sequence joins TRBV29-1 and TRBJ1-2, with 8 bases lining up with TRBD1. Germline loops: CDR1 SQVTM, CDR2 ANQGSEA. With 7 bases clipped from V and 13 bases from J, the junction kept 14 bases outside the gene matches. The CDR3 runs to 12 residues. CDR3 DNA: TGCAGCGCCAGGGGGCAGACCCGGGCCCTCACCTTC. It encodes CSARGQTRALTF. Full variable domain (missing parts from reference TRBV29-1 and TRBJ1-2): SAVISQKPSRDICQRGTSLTIQCQVDSQVTMMFWYRQQPGQSLTLIATANQGSEATYESGFVIDKFPISRPNLTFSTLTVSNMSPEDSSIYLCSARGQTRALTFGSGTRLTVV.

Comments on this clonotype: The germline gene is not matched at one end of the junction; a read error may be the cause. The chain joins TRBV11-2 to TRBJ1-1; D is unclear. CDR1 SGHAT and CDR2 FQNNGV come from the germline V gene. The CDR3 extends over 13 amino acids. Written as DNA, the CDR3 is TGTGCCAGTAGCTCCCGACGGAACACTGAAGCTCTCTTT. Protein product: CASSSRRNTEALF.

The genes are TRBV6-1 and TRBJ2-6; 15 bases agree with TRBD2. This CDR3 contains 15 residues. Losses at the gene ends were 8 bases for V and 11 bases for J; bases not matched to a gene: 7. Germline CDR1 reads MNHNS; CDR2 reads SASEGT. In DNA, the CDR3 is TGTGCCAGCGGGCGGACTAGCGGGGGGGTCGACGTCCTGACTTTC. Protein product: CASGRTSGGVDVLTF.

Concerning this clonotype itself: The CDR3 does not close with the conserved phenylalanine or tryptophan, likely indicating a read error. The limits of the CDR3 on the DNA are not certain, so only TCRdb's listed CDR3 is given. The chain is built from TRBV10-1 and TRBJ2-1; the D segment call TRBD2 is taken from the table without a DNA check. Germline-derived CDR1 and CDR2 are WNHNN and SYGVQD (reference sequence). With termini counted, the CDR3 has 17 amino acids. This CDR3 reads CASSPDSGFGGGYEQFP.

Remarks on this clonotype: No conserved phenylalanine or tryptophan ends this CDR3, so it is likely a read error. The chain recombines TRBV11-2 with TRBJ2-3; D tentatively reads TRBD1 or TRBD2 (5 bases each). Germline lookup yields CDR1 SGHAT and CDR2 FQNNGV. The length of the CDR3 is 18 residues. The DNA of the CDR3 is TGTGCCAGCAGCACCCAAGGGATTCGGACATCTAGCATAGATACGCAGTATTAT. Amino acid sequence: CASSTQGIRTSSIDTQYY.

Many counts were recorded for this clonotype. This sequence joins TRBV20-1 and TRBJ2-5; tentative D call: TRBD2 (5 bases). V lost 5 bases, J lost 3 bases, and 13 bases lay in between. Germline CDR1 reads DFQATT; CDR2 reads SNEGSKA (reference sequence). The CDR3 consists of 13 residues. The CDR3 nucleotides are TGCAGTGCTCTTTACGGACTGGAAGAGACCCAGTACTTC. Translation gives CSALYGLEETQYF.

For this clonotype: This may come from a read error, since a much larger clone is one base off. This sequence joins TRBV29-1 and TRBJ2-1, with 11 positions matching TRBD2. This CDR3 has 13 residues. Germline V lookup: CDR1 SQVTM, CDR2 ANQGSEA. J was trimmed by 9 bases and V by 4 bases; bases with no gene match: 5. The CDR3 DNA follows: TGCAGCGTTGGACTAGCGGGAATCGGTGAGCAGTTCTTC. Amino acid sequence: CSVGLAGIGEQFF.